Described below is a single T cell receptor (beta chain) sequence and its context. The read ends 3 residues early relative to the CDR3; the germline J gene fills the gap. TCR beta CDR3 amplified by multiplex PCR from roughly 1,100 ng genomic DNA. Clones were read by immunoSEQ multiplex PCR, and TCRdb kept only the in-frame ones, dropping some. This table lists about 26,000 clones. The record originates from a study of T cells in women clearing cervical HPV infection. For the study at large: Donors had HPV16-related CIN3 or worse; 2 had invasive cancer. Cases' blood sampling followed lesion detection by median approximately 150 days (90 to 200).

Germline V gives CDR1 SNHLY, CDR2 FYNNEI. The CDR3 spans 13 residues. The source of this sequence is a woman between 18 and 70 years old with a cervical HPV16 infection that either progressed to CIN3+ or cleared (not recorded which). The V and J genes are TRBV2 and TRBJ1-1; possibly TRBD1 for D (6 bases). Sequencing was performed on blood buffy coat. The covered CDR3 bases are TGTGCCAGCAGGCCTGGGGGGGCGATGGAA. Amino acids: CASRPGGAME. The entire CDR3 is CASRPGGAMEAFF. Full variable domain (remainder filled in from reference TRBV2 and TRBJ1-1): EPEVTQTPSHQVTQMGQEVILRCVPISNHLYFYWYRQILGQKVEFLVSFYNNEISEKSEIFDDQFSVERPDGSNFTLKIRSTKLEDSAMYFCASRPGGAMEAFFGQGTRLTVV.